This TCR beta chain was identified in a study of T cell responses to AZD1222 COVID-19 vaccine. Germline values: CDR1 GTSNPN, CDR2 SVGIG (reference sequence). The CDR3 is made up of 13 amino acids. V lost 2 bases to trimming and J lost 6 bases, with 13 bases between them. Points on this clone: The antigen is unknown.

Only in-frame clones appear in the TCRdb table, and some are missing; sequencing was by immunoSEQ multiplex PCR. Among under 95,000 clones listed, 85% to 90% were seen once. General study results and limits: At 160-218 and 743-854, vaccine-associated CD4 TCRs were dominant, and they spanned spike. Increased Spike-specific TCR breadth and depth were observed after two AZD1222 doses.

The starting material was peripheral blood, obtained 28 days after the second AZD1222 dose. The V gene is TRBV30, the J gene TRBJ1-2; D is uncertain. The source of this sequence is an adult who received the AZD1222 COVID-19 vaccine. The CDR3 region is CAWSKGTSDGYTF. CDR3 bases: TGTGCCTGGAGTAAGGGTACGTCAGATGGCTACACCTTC.